These 13 T cell receptor beta chains were all obtained from the same sample, sequenced in a study of cytotoxic CD8 clonotypes in ibrutinib-treated CLL. Produced via immunoSEQ multiplex PCR; TCRdb's table is partial and in-frame only. This table holds 150,000 or so clones, more than 70% found once. This specimen was PBMCs, taken at disease progression, from a patient treated with ibrutinib. The source is a human donor with chronic lymphocytic leukemia.

The J gene is TRBJ2-1, the V gene TRBV9, with 9 bases identical to TRBD2. This CDR3 spans 18 amino acids. The V gene's germline CDR1 is SGDLS and CDR2 YYNGEE. V shed 3 bases and J 2 bases; nucleotides not matched to a gene: 12. DNA for the CDR3: TGTGCCAGCAGCGACCCCCGGGGTAGCGGGAGACCCTACAATGAGCAGTTCTTC. Protein: CASSDPRGSGRPYNEQFF.

This clone was observed a handful of times. The genes are TRBV5-6 and TRBJ2-7; 10 bases align to TRBD1. CDR3 length: 15 residues. Trimming removed 0 bases from V and 2 bases from J; junction bases left unmatched: 2. From germline, CDR1 is SGHDT and CDR2 YYEEEE. This CDR3 reads CASSLVGTGAYEQYF. CDR3 coding DNA: TGTGCCAGCAGCTTGGTGGGGACAGGGGCCTACGAGCAGTACTTC.

This clone was recorded a few times. The gene calls are TRBV25-1 and TRBJ1-5; D is unresolved. Germline V gene data show CDR1 as MGHDK and CDR2 as SYGVNS. The germline V and J ends were trimmed by 0 bases and 4 bases, with 7 bases remaining between them. This CDR3 comprises 14 residues. In DNA, the CDR3 is TGTGCCAGCAGTGAATATACCGAGAATCAGCCCCAGCATTTT. This translates into CASSEYTENQPQHF.

A remark on this clone: At the DNA level, this CDR3 is encoded by other sequences in the same sample as well. The rearrangement links TRBV6-5 to TRBJ1-5; D perhaps matches TRBD1 (6 bases). Trimming took off 2 bases at V and 2 bases at J, with 7 bases between the two ends. The length of the CDR3 is 14 residues. Germline lookup yields CDR1 MNHEY and CDR2 SVGAGI. The CDR3 coding sequence is TGTGCCAGCAGTTACGCAGGGGGCAATCAGCCCCAGCATTTT. Its protein product is CASSYAGGNQPQHF.

The chain uses TRBV5-1 and TRBJ2-2; D is perhaps TRBD1 or TRBD2 (6 bases each). Germline CDR1 SGHRS, CDR2 YFSETQ. The CDR3 has 16 amino acids. V was trimmed by 2 bases and J by 6 bases, leaving 17 bases between them. CDR3 sequence: CASSFAGGALAGELFF. The DNA of the CDR3 is TGCGCCAGCAGCTTTGCCGGGGGCGCTTTGGCCGGGGAGCTGTTTTTT.

This clone was seen once. The rearrangement joins TRBV28 to TRBJ2-1, with 7 nucleotides matching TRBD2. The junction had 17 bases not matched to a gene; V was cut back by 5 bases and J by 7 bases. This CDR3 comprises 17 residues. The germline CDR1 and CDR2 sequences are MDHEN and SYDVKM. CDR3 nucleotides: TGTGCCAGCAGTGCCGTCTTACTAGCGCCCCCCGGGAATGAGCAGTTCTTC. Translation gives CASSAVLLAPPGNEQFF.

A remark on this clone: The sample contains more than one DNA sequence encoding this CDR3. The chain carries TRBV28 and TRBJ2-5; TRBD1 matches at 8 bases. Trimming removed 3 bases from V and 2 bases from J; junction bases left unmatched: 2. This CDR3 region has 14 residues. Germline V lookup: CDR1 MDHEN, CDR2 SYDVKM. DNA of the CDR3: TGTGCCAGCAGTTTCAGACAGGGGCAAGAGACCCAGTACTTC. This translates into CASSFRQGQETQYF. Looking up the rest from reference TRBV28 and TRBJ2-5 gives the full variable domain: DVKVTQSSRYLVKRTGEKVFLECVQDMDHENMFWYRQDPGLGLRLIYFSYDVKMKEKGDIPEGYSVSREKKERFSLILESASTNQTSMYLCASSFRQGQETQYFGPGTRLLVL.

This clone was detected a few times. V usage is TRBV6-1 and J usage is TRBJ2-2; 9 bases are shared with TRBD2. The CDR3 contains 16 residues. Germline V gives CDR1 MNHNS, CDR2 SASEGT. The J segment lost 1 base and the V segment lost 2 bases, leaving 2 bases of the junction unmatched. The CDR3 nucleotides read TGTGCCAGCAGTGAATCAGCGGGAGGGAACACCGGGGAGCTGTTTTTT. It yields the protein CASSESAGGNTGELFF.

This rearrangement joins TRBV19 to TRBJ1-5; tentatively, D is TRBD1 (5 bases). This CDR3 contains 16 residues. With 2 bases removed from V and 2 bases from J, the gap between germline ends came to 13 bases. The germline V gene has CDR1 LNHDA and CDR2 SQIVND (reference sequence). This chain's CDR3 is CASSISGGSGNQPQHF. CDR3 DNA: TGTGCCAGTAGTATAAGTGGGGGGTCAGGCAATCAGCCCCAGCATTTT.

This clone has more than one count but fewer than ten. V is TRBV11-2 and J is TRBJ2-7; D gene ambiguous. Germline CDR1 and CDR2: SGHAT and FQNNGV. CDR3 length equals 12 residues. The ends were cut back, 5 bases at V and 4 bases at J, with 9 bases in the middle. DNA of the CDR3: TGTGCCAGCAGCCCAACAATTTACGAGCAGTACTTC. Translation gives CASSPTIYEQYF.

The chain has TRBV7-9 and TRBJ1-1, with 7 bases identical to TRBD1. The CDR3 covers 15 residues. In germline, CDR1 is SEHNR, CDR2 FQNEAQ (reference sequence). J gave up 5 bases and V 5 bases, and 11 bases lay outside the gene matches. CDR3 coding DNA: TGTGCCAGCAGCCAGGGGACAGCCGACAGGACTGAAGCTTTCTTT. It encodes CASSQGTADRTEAFF.

The chain joins TRBV11-2 to TRBJ1-4, with TRBD1 matching over 11 bases. CDR3 length: 15 amino acids. The germline CDR1 and CDR2 sequences are SGHAT and FQNNGV. J lost 7 bases, V lost 5 bases, and 6 bases had no gene match. CDR3 nucleotides: TGTGCCAGCAGCCTGGGGGACAGGGGGACTGAAAAACTGTTTTTT. Its translation: CASSLGDRGTEKLFF.

The chain recombines TRBV5-1 with TRBJ2-5, with D possibly TRBD1 on 5 matching bases. The ends were cut back, 5 bases at V and 5 bases at J, with 16 bases in the middle. The length of the CDR3 is 14 residues. In germline, CDR1 is SGHRS, CDR2 YFSETQ. DNA of the CDR3: TGCGCCAGCAGTTGGGGTCTGGGGCCGGAGACCCAGTACTTC. Protein sequence: CASSWGLGPETQYF. The whole variable domain, remainder taken from reference TRBV5-1 and TRBJ2-5, is KAGVTQTPRYLIKTRGQQVTLSCSPISGHRSVSWYQQTPGQGLQFLFEYFSETQRNKGNFPGRFSGRQFSNSRSEMNVSTLELGDSALYLCASSWGLGPETQYFGPGTRLLVL.